This T cell receptor (beta chain) was identified during a study of shared clonotypes between healthy human individuals. Germline CDR1 and CDR2: SEHNR and FQNEAQ (reference sequence). Trimming took 4 bases from V and 5 from J, leaving 14 bases between them. There are 14 residues in the CDR3. In the CD4+ fraction, cells were divided into CD45RA+ naive and CD45RA-negative memory subsets. A word on this clone: Its antigen remains unknown.

The protocol was immunoSEQ multiplex PCR, while the TCRdb copy is restricted to in-frame clones and leaves out a portion. The table shows under 650,000 clones, with less than 96% occurring only once. Findings and caveats of the study: Relative to their counterparts shared across all four donors, non-shared clonotypes exhibited diminished generation probabilities. Sorted-subset samples were not fully sequenced, rarefaction indicated. Blood was the sole source, and tissue repertoires probably differ.

The rearrangement joins TRBV7-9 to TRBJ1-2; D might be TRBD1 (6 bases). Sequenced: naive CD4+ T cells sorted from blood. The subset was: CD45RA+ positively selected. The TCR comes from a woman aged 30 to 39 in good health. The CDR3: CASSYTSQGYGYTF. The CDR3 region has the DNA TGTGCCAGCAGCTACACCTCACAGGGTTATGGCTACACCTTC.